The entry below describes one T cell receptor beta chain. The target antigen is unknown. The germline V gene has CDR1 SSHAT and CDR2 FNYEAQ (reference sequence). Between the trimmed V and J ends, which lost 4 bases and 6 bases, there was a span of 8 bases. The length of the CDR3 is 12 residues. The sample belongs to a study of shared clonotypes between healthy human individuals. Study outcomes and limitations: Four donors shared approximately 5% of their naive CD4 clonotypes. The study found lower generation probabilities in non-shared clonotypes than in those shared by all four donors.

The protocol was immunoSEQ multiplex PCR, while the TCRdb copy is restricted to in-frame clones and leaves out a portion. The repertoire includes roughly 650,000 clones, about 95% of them detected once, and less than 0.13% sits in the top ten. The naive CD8 subset, CD45RO-negative cells positively selected for CCR7, excluded terminally differentiated effector memory CD45RA+ cells. Only Caucasian adults living in Nashville, Tennessee served as donors. This TCR came from a woman younger than 45 in good health. The chain is built from TRBV7-7 and TRBJ2-3; D may be TRBD2 (5 bases). The specimen sequenced was naive CD8+ T cells sorted from blood. The DNA for the CDR3 is TGTGCCAGCAGCTACCCGGGGGATACGCAGTATTTT. It codes for CASSYPGDTQYF.